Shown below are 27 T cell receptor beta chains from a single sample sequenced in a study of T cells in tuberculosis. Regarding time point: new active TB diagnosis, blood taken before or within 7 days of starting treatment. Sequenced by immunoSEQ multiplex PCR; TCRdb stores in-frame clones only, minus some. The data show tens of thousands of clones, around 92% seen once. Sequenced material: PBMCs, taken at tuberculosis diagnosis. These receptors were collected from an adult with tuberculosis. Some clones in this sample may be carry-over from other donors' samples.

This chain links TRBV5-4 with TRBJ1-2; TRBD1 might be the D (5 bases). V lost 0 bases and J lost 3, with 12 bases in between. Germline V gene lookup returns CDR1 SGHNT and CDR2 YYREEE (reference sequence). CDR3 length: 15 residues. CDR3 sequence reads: CASSLATGPDYGYTF. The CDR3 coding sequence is TGTGCCAGCAGCTTGGCCACAGGACCCGACTATGGCTACACCTTC.

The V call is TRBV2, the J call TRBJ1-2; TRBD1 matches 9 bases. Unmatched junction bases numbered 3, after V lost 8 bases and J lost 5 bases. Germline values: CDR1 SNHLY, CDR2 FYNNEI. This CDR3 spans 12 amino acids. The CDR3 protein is CASGGTGYGYTF. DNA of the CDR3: TGTGCCAGCGGAGGGACAGGGTATGGCTACACCTTC.

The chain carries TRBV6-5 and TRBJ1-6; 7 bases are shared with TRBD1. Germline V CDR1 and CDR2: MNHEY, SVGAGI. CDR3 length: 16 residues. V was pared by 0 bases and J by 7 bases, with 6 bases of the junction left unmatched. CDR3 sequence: CASSYSMGQRNSPLHF. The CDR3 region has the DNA TGTGCCAGCAGTTACTCAATGGGACAGAGAAATTCACCCCTCCACTTT.

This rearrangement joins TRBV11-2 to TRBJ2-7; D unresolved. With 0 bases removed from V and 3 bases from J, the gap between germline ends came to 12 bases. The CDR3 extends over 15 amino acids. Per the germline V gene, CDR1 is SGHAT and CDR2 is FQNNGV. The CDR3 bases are TGTGCCAGCAGCTTAGATCCTACCCTGAACTACGAGCAGTACTTC. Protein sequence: CASSLDPTLNYEQYF.

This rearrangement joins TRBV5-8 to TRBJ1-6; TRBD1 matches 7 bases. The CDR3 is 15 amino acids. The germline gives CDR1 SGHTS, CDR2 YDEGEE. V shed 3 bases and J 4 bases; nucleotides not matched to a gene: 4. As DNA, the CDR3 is TGTGCCAGCAGCTACGGGGACAGTTATAATTCACCCCTCCACTTT. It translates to CASSYGDSYNSPLHF.

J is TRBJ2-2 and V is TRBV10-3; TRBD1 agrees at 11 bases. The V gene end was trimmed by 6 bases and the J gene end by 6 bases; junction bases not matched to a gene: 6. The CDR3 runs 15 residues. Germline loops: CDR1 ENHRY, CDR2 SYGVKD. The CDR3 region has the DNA TGTGCCATCAGCACACCGGGACAGGGGGCCGGGGAGCTGTTTTTT. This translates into CAISTPGQGAGELFF.

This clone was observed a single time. CDR3 coding DNA: TGTGCCAGTAGTAGCGACAGGGGGAGCAATCAGCCCCAGCATTTT. Residues: CASSSDRGSNQPQHF. This chain uses TRBV19 with TRBJ1-5, with TRBD1 matching 9 bases. This CDR3 spans 15 amino acids. J was trimmed by 1 base and V by 4 bases; bases with no gene match: 2. Germline loops: CDR1 LNHDA, CDR2 SQIVND (reference sequence).

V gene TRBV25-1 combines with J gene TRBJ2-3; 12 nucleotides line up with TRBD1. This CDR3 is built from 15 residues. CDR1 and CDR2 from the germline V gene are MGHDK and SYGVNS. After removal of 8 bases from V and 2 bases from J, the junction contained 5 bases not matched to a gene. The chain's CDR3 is CASGDRGRVTDTQYF. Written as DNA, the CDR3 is TGTGCCAGCGGGGACAGGGGGCGAGTCACAGATACGCAGTATTTT.

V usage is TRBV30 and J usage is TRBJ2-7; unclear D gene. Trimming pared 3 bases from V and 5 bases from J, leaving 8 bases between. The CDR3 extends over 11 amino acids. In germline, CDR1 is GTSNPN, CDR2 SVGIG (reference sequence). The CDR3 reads CAWRTRHEQYF. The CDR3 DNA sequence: TGTGCCTGGAGGACTCGCCACGAGCAGTACTTC.

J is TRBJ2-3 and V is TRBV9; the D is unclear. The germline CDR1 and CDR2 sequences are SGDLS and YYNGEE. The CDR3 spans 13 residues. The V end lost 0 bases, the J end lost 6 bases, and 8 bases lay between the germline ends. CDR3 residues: CASSVEQRDTQYF. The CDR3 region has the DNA TGTGCCAGCAGCGTAGAGCAGAGGGATACGCAGTATTTT.

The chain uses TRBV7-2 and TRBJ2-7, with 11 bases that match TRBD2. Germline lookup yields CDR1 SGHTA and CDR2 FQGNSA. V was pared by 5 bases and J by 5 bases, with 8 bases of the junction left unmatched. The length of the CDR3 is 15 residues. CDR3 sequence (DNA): TGTGCCAGCAGCGTCCAAGGGACTAGCGGAGACGAGCAGTACTTC. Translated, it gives CASSVQGTSGDEQYF.

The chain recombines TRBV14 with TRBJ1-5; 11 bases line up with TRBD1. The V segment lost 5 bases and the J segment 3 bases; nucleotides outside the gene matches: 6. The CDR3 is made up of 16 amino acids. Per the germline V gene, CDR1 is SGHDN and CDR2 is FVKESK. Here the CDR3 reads CASSTRDRGFNQPQHF. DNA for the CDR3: TGTGCCAGCAGCACCCGGGACAGGGGGTTCAATCAGCCCCAGCATTTT.

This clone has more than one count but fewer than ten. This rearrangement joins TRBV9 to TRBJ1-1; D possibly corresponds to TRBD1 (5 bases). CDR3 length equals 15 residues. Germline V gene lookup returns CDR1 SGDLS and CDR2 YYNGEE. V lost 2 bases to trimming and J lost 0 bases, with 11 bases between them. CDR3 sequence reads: CASSVGGALNTEAFF. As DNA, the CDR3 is TGTGCCAGCAGCGTGGGCGGGGCCTTGAACACTGAAGCTTTCTTT.

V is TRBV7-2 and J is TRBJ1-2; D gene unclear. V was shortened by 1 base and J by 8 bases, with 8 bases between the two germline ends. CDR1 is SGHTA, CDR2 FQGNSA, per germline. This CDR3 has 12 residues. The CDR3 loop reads CASSLDRSGYTF. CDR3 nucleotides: TGTGCCAGCAGCTTAGACAGAAGCGGCTACACCTTC.

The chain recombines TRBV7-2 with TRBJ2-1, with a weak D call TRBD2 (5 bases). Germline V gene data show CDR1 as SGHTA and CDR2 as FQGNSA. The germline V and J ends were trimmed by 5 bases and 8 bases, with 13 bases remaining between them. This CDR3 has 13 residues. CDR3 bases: TGTGCCAGCAGCCGGACTGGCCCCTATGAGCAGTTCTTC. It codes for CASSRTGPYEQFF.

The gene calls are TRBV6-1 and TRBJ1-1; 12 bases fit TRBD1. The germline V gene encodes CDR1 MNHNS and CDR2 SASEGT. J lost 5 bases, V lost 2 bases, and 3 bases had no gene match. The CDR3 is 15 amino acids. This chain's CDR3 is CASSEKGQGATEAFF. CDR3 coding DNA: TGTGCCAGCAGTGAAAAGGGACAGGGGGCGACTGAAGCTTTCTTT.

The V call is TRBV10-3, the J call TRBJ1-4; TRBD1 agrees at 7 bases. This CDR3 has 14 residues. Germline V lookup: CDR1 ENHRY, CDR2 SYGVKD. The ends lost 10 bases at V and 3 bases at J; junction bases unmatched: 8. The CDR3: CATADGTANEKLFF. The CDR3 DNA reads TGTGCCACCGCGGACGGGACAGCTAATGAAAAACTGTTTTTT.

CDR3 nucleotides: TGTGCCAGCAGCCATCGACTAGCGGGGTCCACAGATACGCAGTATTTT. Translation: CASSHRLAGSTDTQYF. The chain employs TRBV11-3 and TRBJ2-3; 11 bases line up with TRBD2. Germline trimming cut 5 bases from V and 2 bases from J; bases unmatched to any gene: 6. CDR3 size: 16 residues. Germline V CDR1 and CDR2: SGHNT, YENEEA.

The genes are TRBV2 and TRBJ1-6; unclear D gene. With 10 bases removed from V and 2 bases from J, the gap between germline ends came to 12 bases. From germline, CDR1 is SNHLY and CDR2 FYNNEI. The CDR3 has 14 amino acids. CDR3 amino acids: CATRRGTYNSPLHF. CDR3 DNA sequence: TGTGCCACCCGTCGGGGAACCTATAATTCACCCCTCCACTTT.

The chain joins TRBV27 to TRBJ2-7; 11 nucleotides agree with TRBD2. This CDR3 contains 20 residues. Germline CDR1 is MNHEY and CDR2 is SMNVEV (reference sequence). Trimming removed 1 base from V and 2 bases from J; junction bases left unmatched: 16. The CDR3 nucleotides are TGTGCCAGCAGTTTATTGGCATTATCAAAACTAGCGGGGGATACCTACGAGCAGTACTTC. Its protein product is CASSLLALSKLAGDTYEQYF.

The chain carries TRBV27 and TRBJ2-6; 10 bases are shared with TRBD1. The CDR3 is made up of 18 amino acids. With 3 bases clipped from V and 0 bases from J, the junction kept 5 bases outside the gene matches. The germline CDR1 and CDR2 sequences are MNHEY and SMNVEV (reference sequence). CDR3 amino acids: CASSFWTGGSSGANVLTF. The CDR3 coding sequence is TGTGCCAGCAGTTTCTGGACAGGGGGAAGCTCTGGGGCCAACGTCCTGACTTTC.

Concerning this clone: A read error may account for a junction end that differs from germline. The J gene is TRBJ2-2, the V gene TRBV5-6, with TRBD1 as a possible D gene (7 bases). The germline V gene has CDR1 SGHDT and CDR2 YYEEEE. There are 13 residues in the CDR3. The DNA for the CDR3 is TGTGCCAGCAGCGCGGGACAGCCCGGTGAGCTGTTTTTT. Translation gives CASSAGQPGELFF.

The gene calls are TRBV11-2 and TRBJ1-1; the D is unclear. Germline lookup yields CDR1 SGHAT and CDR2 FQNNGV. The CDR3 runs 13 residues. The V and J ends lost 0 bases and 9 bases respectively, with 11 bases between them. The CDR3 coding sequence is TGTGCCAGCAGCTTAGAGAGGGAAATACAAGCTTTCTTT. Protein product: CASSLEREIQAFF.

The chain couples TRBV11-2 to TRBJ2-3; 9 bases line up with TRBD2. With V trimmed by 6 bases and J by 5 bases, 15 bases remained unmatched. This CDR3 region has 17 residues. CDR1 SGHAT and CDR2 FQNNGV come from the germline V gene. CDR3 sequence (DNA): TGTGCCAGCAGATTTGACCCTTCGGGACTAGCCCAAGATACGCAGTATTTT. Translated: CASRFDPSGLAQDTQYF.

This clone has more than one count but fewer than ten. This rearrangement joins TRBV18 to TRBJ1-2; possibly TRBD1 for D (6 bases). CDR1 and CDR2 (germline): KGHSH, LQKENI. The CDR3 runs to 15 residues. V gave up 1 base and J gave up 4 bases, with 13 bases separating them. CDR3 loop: CASSPQGAGAYGYTF. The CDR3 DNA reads TGTGCCAGCTCACCACAAGGGGCAGGGGCCTATGGCTACACCTTC.

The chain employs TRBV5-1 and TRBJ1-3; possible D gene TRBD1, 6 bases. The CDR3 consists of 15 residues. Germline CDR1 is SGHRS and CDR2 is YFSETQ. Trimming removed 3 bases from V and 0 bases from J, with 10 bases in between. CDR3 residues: CASSSVQGSGNTIYF. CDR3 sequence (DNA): TGCGCCAGCAGCTCGGTACAGGGCTCTGGAAACACCATATATTTT.

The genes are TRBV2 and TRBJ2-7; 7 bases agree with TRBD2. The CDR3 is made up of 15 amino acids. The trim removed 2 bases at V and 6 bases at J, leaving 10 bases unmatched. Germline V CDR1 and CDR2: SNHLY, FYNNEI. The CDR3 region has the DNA TGTGCCAGCAGTGAACCAGCGGGGCTGAGGATCGAGCAGTACTTC. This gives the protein CASSEPAGLRIEQYF. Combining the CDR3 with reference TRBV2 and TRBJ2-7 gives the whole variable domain EPEVTQTPSHQVTQMGQEVILRCVPISNHLYFYWYRQILGQKVEFLVSFYNNEISEKSEIFDDQFSVERPDGSNFTLKIRSTKLEDSAMYFCASSEPAGLRIEQYFGPGTRLTVT.